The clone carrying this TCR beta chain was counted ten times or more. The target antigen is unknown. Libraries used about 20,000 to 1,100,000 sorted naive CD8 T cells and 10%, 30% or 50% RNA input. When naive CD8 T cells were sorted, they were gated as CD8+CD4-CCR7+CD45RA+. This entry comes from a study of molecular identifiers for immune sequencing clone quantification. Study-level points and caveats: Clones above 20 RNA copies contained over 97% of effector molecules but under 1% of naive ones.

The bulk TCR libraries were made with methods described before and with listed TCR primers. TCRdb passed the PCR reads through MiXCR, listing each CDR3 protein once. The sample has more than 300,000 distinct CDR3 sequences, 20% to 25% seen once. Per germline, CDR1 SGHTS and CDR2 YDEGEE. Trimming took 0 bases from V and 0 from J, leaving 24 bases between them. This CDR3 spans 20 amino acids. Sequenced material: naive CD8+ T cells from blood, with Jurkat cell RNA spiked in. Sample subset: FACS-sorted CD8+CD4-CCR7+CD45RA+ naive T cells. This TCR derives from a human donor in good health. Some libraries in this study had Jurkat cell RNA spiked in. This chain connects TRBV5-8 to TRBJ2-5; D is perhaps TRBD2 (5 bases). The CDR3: CASSLGFIASGGHDQETQYF. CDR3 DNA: TGTGCCAGCAGCTTGGGTTTTATTGCGTCGGGCGGGCACGACCAAGAGACCCAGTACTTC.